This TCR beta chain appears in the sequencing data of a study of CD8+ T cells in alopecia areata. Germline V CDR1 and CDR2: SGHTA, FQGNSA. The CDR3 length is 16 residues. V dropped 2 bases and J dropped 5 bases, with 16 bases sitting between them. Extraction of RNA preceded its reverse transcription into cDNA, which served as the sequencing template. Sequencing was performed with immunoSEQ multiplex PCR; in TCRdb, only in-frame clones are kept and a portion is missing. The sample lists more than 110,000 clones, about four fifths occurring once. Treatment denoted: oral pan-JAK inhibitor, 5-10 mg twice daily.

Specimen: CD8+ T cells sorted from blood, collected at week 4, from a patient treated with tofacitinib. The V call is TRBV7-2, the J call TRBJ2-1, with D hard to call. This clonotype was obtained from a human donor with alopecia areata. The chain's CDR3 is CASSLIVQLRNNEQFF. Written as DNA, the CDR3 is TGTGCCAGCAGCTTAATCGTCCAACTAAGAAACAATGAGCAGTTCTTC.